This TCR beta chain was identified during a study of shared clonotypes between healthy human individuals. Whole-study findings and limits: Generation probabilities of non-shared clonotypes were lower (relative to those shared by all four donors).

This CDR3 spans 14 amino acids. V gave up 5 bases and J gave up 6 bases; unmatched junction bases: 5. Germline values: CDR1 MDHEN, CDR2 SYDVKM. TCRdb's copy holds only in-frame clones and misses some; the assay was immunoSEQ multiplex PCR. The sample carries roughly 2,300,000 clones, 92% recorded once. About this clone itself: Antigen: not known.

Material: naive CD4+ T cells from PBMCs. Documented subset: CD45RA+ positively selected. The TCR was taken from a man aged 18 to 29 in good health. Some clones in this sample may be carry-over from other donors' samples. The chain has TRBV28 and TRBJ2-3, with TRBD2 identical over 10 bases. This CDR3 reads CASSSGRDRDTQYF. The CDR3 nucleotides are TGTGCCAGCAGTAGCGGGAGGGACAGGGATACGCAGTATTTT.